The entry below describes one T cell receptor beta chain. These data come from a study of blood T cells in healthy people across ages. A sample-barcoded 5' primer and a J-beta primer mix were used in a second PCR of about 7 to 12 cycles. Each cDNA was tagged by a template-switch adaptor containing 12 random nucleotides. Any given sample supplied a minimum of 3 million CDR3-containing paired-end reads. TCRdb ran MiXCR on the 5' RACE reads and lists one entry per CDR3 protein. The sample includes about 750,000 distinct CDR3 sequences, roughly 50% of them seen just once. With 7 bases removed from V and 7 bases from J, the gap between germline ends came to 11 bases. CDR1 SQVTM and CDR2 ANQGSEA come from the germline V gene. There are 11 residues in the CDR3.

This TCR was sampled from a man older than 75 in good health. The sequencing sample was made of blood. The rearrangement links TRBV29-1 to TRBJ1-3; D gene uncertain. This CDR3 is CSAPFANTIYF. The CDR3 DNA is TGCAGCGCCCCATTCGCGAACACCATATATTTT.